The 23 T cell receptor beta chains below come from one sample, sequenced in a study of radiation and T cells in renal cell carcinoma. Libraries were prepared by immunoSEQ multiplex PCR; TCRdb keeps only in-frame clonotypes and omits some of them. The repertoire holds 40,000 to 45,000 clones, 70% to 85% seen once, with about 30% in the top ten. Time point in this sample: blood 4 weeks post-SBRT, at nephrectomy. Treatment defined: 15 Gy SBRT to primary tumor, nephrectomy 4 weeks later. The material sequenced was blood, taken from a patient whose treatment included radiotherapy and nephrectomy. The receptor set was obtained from a woman aged 70 to 79 with renal cell carcinoma.

The chain uses TRBV5-4 and TRBJ2-1, with D tentatively TRBD1 or TRBD2 (5 bases each). CDR3 length: 15 amino acids. The germline CDR1 and CDR2 sequences are SGHNT and YYREEE (reference sequence). V gave up 1 base and J gave up 6 bases, with 14 bases separating them. The CDR3 DNA is TGTGCCAGCAGCTTGAGTCAGGGAGTTTTCAATGAGCAGTTCTTC. It yields the protein CASSLSQGVFNEQFF.

This clone was counted only a few times. The gene calls are TRBV7-6 and TRBJ2-5, with 7 bases matching TRBD1. Germline CDR1 and CDR2: SGHVS and FNYEAQ. The CDR3 runs to 15 residues. V lost 4 bases to trimming and J lost 2 bases; unmatched junction nucleotides: 7. The chain's CDR3 is CASSYGTADQETQYF. As DNA, the CDR3 is TGTGCCAGCAGCTACGGGACAGCCGATCAAGAGACCCAGTACTTC.

This chain joins TRBV7-3 and TRBJ1-1; D is undetermined. V was shortened by 2 bases and J by 0 bases, with 4 bases between the two germline ends. This CDR3 has 13 residues. The germline CDR1 and CDR2 sequences are SGHTA and FQGTGA. This CDR3 is CASSLSLNTEAFF. The CDR3, as DNA: TGTGCCAGCAGCTTATCCCTGAACACTGAAGCTTTCTTT.

This rearrangement joins TRBV10-3 to TRBJ2-1, with 12 bases fitting TRBD2. Germline CDR1 and CDR2: ENHRY and SYGVKD. The CDR3 consists of 17 residues. V shed 6 bases and J 6 bases; nucleotides not matched to a gene: 12. The CDR3 reads CAISASLPGLAGNEQFF. In nucleotides, the CDR3 is TGTGCCATCAGCGCATCCCTACCGGGACTAGCGGGCAATGAGCAGTTCTTC.

This clone was counted a few times. The chain employs TRBV11-3 and TRBJ1-1; 8 bases map to TRBD1. The CDR3 has 15 amino acids. Per germline, CDR1 SGHNT and CDR2 YENEEA. Trimming cost V 2 bases and J 2 bases; bases outside gene matches: 4. The CDR3 here is CASSLSGQGNTEAFF. CDR3 coding DNA: TGTGCCAGCAGCTTATCCGGACAGGGCAACACTGAAGCTTTCTTT.

The rearrangement links TRBV10-3 to TRBJ2-1; 10 nucleotides align to TRBD2. Unmatched junction bases numbered 8, after V lost 10 bases and J lost 5 bases. Germline CDR1 is ENHRY and CDR2 is SYGVKD. The CDR3 consists of 14 residues. The CDR3: CATKISGGDNEQFF. The CDR3 nucleotides are TGTGCCACTAAAATCAGCGGGGGGGACAATGAGCAGTTCTTC.

The rearrangement uses TRBV14 and TRBJ2-1; D not resolved. The CDR3 is made up of 16 amino acids. Germline CDR1 SGHDN, CDR2 FVKESK. The V end was cut by 4 bases, the J end by 4 bases, with 17 bases between. The CDR3 region has the DNA TGTGCCAGCAGCCCTCGTGGGTCTTTGGATTACAATGAGCAGTTCTTC. Translation: CASSPRGSLDYNEQFF.

The chain couples TRBV27 to TRBJ1-5; the match to TRBD1 covers 11 bases. The CDR3 loop spans 17 amino acids. From germline, CDR1 is MNHEY and CDR2 SMNVEV (reference sequence). V lost 4 bases to trimming and J lost 6 bases; unmatched junction nucleotides: 11. The CDR3 nucleotides are TGTGCCAGCAGTTCTTGGACAGGGGGCATGAGAGGTCAGCCCCAGCATTTT. Translated, it gives CASSSWTGGMRGQPQHF.

This chain links TRBV10-1 with TRBJ2-3; D gene ambiguous. The CDR3 is made up of 15 amino acids. The V end lost 0 bases, the J end lost 2 bases, and 9 bases lay between the germline ends. CDR1 is WNHNN, CDR2 SYGVQD, per germline (reference sequence). The CDR3 coding sequence is TGCGCCAGCAGTGAGTCGGGGTCCCCCACAGATACGCAGTATTTT. Its translation: CASSESGSPTDTQYF.

This chain links TRBV9 with TRBJ2-5, with TRBD2 matching over 9 bases. After removal of 0 bases from V and 5 bases from J, the junction contained 11 bases not matched to a gene. The CDR3 totals 17 residues. The germline V gene has CDR1 SGDLS and CDR2 YYNGEE. CDR3 DNA: TGTGCCAGCAGCGTAGCCCCTTTGGCTAGCGGGGCGGAGACCCAGTACTTC. This translates into CASSVAPLASGAETQYF.

The chain is built from TRBV10-2 and TRBJ2-4; TRBD1 is a possible D gene (6 bases). The CDR3 has 15 amino acids. The V and J ends lost 0 bases and 3 bases respectively, with 9 bases between them. Germline V gives CDR1 WSHSY, CDR2 SAAADI. CDR3 protein: CASSESRGSKNIQYF. CDR3 in DNA: TGCGCCAGCAGTGAGTCGAGGGGGAGCAAAAACATTCAGTACTTC.

The rearrangement uses TRBV29-1 and TRBJ2-3; D possibly corresponds to TRBD2 (6 bases). Trimming took 6 bases from V and 1 from J, leaving 17 bases between them. From germline, CDR1 is SQVTM and CDR2 ANQGSEA. The CDR3 is 15 residues long. The CDR3 reads CSVEGSGGGTDTQYF. The CDR3, as DNA: TGCAGCGTGGAGGGGTCCGGCGGGGGCACAGATACGCAGTATTTT.

This chain joins TRBV4-1 and TRBJ2-5; weak D call: TRBD2 (6 bases). V was clipped by 0 bases and J by 1 base, with 9 bases between them. The germline CDR1 and CDR2 sequences are MGHRA and YSYEKL. This CDR3 is 15 amino acids long. The CDR3 nucleotides read TGCGCCAGCAGCCAAGAGTTCGGGGGCCAAGAGACCCAGTACTTC. It codes for CASSQEFGGQETQYF.

J is TRBJ1-2 and V is TRBV19; 11 bases align to TRBD1. The ends lost 10 bases at V and 4 bases at J; junction bases unmatched: 5. CDR1 LNHDA and CDR2 SQIVND come from the germline V gene (reference sequence). The CDR3 consists of 13 residues. CDR3 amino acids: CATRDRGAYGYTF. DNA of the CDR3: TGTGCCACTCGGGACAGGGGGGCCTATGGCTACACCTTC.

In its sample, this clone was seen once. V is TRBV30 and J is TRBJ2-3; 7 nucleotides line up with TRBD2. The CDR3 covers 14 residues. V dropped 2 bases and J dropped 5; count of bases not matched to a gene: 7. Germline V CDR1 and CDR2: GTSNPN, SVGIG (reference sequence). The CDR3 coding sequence is TGTGCCTGGAGTCGCACTAGCGTGGGAGATACGCAGTATTTT. This gives the protein CAWSRTSVGDTQYF.

The chain employs TRBV2 and TRBJ2-1; TRBD2 matches at 9 bases. The CDR3 extends over 16 amino acids. J gave up 5 bases and V 3 bases, and 8 bases lay outside the gene matches. The germline V gene has CDR1 SNHLY and CDR2 FYNNEI. CDR3 coding DNA: TGTGCCAGCAGTGATTTATTCGGACTAGCGAACAATGAGCAGTTCTTC. Translated: CASSDLFGLANNEQFF.

The chain is built from TRBV5-1 and TRBJ2-5; 7 bases fit TRBD2. Germline V lookup: CDR1 SGHRS, CDR2 YFSETQ. The CDR3 runs to 15 residues. J lost 2 bases, V lost 4 bases, and 8 bases had no gene match. The DNA of the CDR3 is TGCGCCAGCAGCCCCCTCCTAGCGGATCAAGAGACCCAGTACTTC. Its translation is CASSPLLADQETQYF.

This chain joins TRBV5-5 and TRBJ2-7; D is undetermined. Per germline, CDR1 SGHKS and CDR2 YYEKEE (reference sequence). CDR3 length: 15 residues. The V end was cut by 0 bases, the J end by 0 bases, with 10 bases between. CDR3 region: CASSLEPGPSYEQYF. CDR3 nucleotide sequence: TGTGCCAGCAGCTTGGAGCCCGGGCCCTCCTACGAGCAGTACTTC.

V gene TRBV6-5 combines with J gene TRBJ1-1; D remains ambiguous. Germline V gives CDR1 MNHEY, CDR2 SVGAGI. Trimming took off 8 bases at V and 3 bases at J, with 16 bases between the two ends. The CDR3 runs to 14 residues. CDR3 bases: TGTGCCAGCTCCTCCAGCGACGGCTACACTGAAGCTTTCTTT. Translated, it gives CASSSSDGYTEAFF.

The CDR3 here is CASSGQQGVKQAFF. The CDR3 coding sequence is TGTGCCAGCAGCGGACAACAGGGGGTTAAGCAAGCTTTCTTT. The chain uses TRBV9 and TRBJ1-1; 8 bases line up with TRBD1. Trimming removed 3 bases from V and 9 bases from J; junction bases left unmatched: 10. In germline, CDR1 is SGDLS, CDR2 YYNGEE. CDR3 length equals 14 residues.

The chain links TRBV18 to TRBJ2-1; 9 nucleotides match TRBD2. The V and J ends lost 3 bases and 3 bases, in that order; junction bases with no gene match: 15. Germline CDR1 KGHSH, CDR2 LQKENI. This CDR3 is built from 19 residues. The CDR3 sequence: CASSPPPGSLAGLYNEQFF. In DNA, the CDR3 is TGTGCCAGCTCACCCCCCCCGGGCAGCCTAGCGGGGCTCTACAATGAGCAGTTCTTC. The full variable domain, its missing parts supplied by reference TRBV18 and TRBJ2-1, is NAGVMQNPRHLVRRRGQEARLRCSPMKGHSHVYWYRQLPEEGLKFMVYLQKENIIDESGMPKERFSAEFPKEGPSILRIQQVVRGDSAAYFCASSPPPGSLAGLYNEQFFGPGTRLTVL.

The chain employs TRBV11-3 and TRBJ2-2; D remains ambiguous. This CDR3 has 14 residues. CDR1 is SGHNT, CDR2 YENEEA, per germline. Trimming cost V 5 bases and J 6 bases, with 13 bases left between them. CDR3 residues: CASSQELKAGELFF. CDR3 nucleotide sequence: TGTGCCAGCAGCCAAGAGCTTAAGGCCGGGGAGCTGTTTTTT.

V usage is TRBV15 and J usage is TRBJ1-1; maybe TRBD1 (5 bases). The CDR3 runs to 15 residues. Germline V gene sequence: CDR1 LNHNV, CDR2 YYDKDF (reference sequence). V dropped 0 bases and J dropped 8 bases, with 16 bases sitting between them. The CDR3 here is CATSRDGGIRNEAFF. CDR3 sequence (DNA): TGTGCCACCAGCAGAGATGGGGGAATCAGGAACGAAGCTTTCTTT.